The 27 T cell receptor beta chains listed next were all sequenced from one sample in a study of early T cells in non-severe SARS-CoV-2 infection. One entry per CDR3 protein, called by TCRdb with MiXCR from the 5' RACE reads. Of 40,000 to 45,000 distinct CDR3 sequences listed, roughly 6.1% are singletons. The specimen comprised whole blood, sampled at baseline. The origin of the receptors is an adult who was a healthcare worker with PCR-confirmed SARS-CoV-2 infection or an uninfected control (not recorded which).

V gene TRBV30 combines with J gene TRBJ1-1, with TRBD1 matching over 8 bases. J was trimmed by 5 bases and V by 5 bases; bases with no gene match: 7. The CDR3 runs to 13 residues. Germline V gives CDR1 GTSNPN, CDR2 SVGIG (reference sequence). CDR3 amino acids: CAWAGQGGTEAFF. Written as DNA, the CDR3 is TGTGCCTGGGCCGGACAGGGAGGGACTGAAGCTTTCTTT.

The J gene is TRBJ1-6, the V gene TRBV7-8; D is uncertain. The CDR3 runs 13 residues. V lost 5 bases and J 10 bases, leaving 12 bases between the germline ends. Germline CDR1 reads SGHVS; CDR2 reads FQNEAQ. CDR3 loop: CASSRAGASPLHF. In DNA, the CDR3 is TGTGCCAGCAGCCGCGCGGGCGCATCACCCCTCCACTTT.

This clonotype was detected many times. The V gene is TRBV20-1, the J gene TRBJ2-5; 8 bases agree with TRBD1. CDR1 is DFQATT and CDR2 is SNEGSKA in the germline V gene (reference sequence). The V segment lost 7 bases and the J segment 5 bases; nucleotides outside the gene matches: 3. The CDR3 loop spans 11 amino acids. The CDR3 nucleotides are TGCAGTGGGGACAGGAGGGAGACCCAGTACTTC. This encodes CSGDRRETQYF.

This clonotype was seen ten or more times. This chain uses TRBV7-2 with TRBJ2-5, with a possible D match to TRBD1 (7 bases). Trimming shortened V by 3 bases and J by 9 bases, and 20 bases separated the two germline ends. Looked up from germline, CDR1 is SGHTA and CDR2 is FQGNSA. The CDR3 is 15 residues long. CDR3 DNA sequence: TGTGCCAGCAGCTTCAGGGACAGCGTTACGGGGGCCCAGTACTTC. As protein: CASSFRDSVTGAQYF.

This clonotype was picked up many times. The chain joins TRBV20-1 to TRBJ2-3; D uncertain. The CDR3 runs 13 residues. The V and J ends lost 2 bases and 0 bases respectively, with 6 bases between them. Germline V lookup: CDR1 DFQATT, CDR2 SNEGSKA (reference sequence). The CDR3 DNA reads as TGCAGTGCTAGAAAGCTGAGCACAGATACGCAGTATTTT. This sequence encodes CSARKLSTDTQYF.

J is TRBJ2-3 and V is TRBV5-1; 14 bases match TRBD2. Germline V gene data show CDR1 as SGHRS and CDR2 as YFSETQ. The CDR3 is made up of 18 amino acids. After removal of 5 bases from V and 1 base from J, the junction contained 9 bases not matched to a gene. In DNA form, the CDR3 reads TGCGCCAGCAGTTCCGGGACTAGCGGGAGAGGTGGCACAGATACGCAGTATTTT. Translation: CASSSGTSGRGGTDTQYF.

This chain joins TRBV12-3 or TRBV12-4 and TRBJ2-5; D may be TRBD1 (5 bases). This CDR3 is built from 13 residues. Trimming stripped 5 bases from V and 7 bases from J, with 14 bases between. CDR3 coding DNA: TGTGCCAGCAGTGGTAGGGGTTCCGGGACCCAGTACTTC. Amino acid sequence: CASSGRGSGTQYF.

This clonotype was recorded a few times. The gene calls are TRBV4-2 and TRBJ2-1; D might be TRBD2 (6 bases). V lost 4 bases and J 9 bases, leaving 13 bases between the germline ends. Germline CDR1 is LGHNA and CDR2 is YNFKEQ. This CDR3 comprises 13 residues. In DNA form, the CDR3 reads TGTGCCAGCAGCCGACAAGACGGGAGTGAGCAGTTCTTC. It specifies CASSRQDGSEQFF.

The chain combines TRBV20-1 with TRBJ1-3, with a tentative D call TRBD1 (5 bases). This CDR3 has 13 residues. Trimming removed 3 bases from V and 7 bases from J, with 13 bases in between. Germline CDR1 is DFQATT and CDR2 is SNEGSKA (reference sequence). The CDR3 nucleotides are TGCAGTGCTAGCGGGGAAGGGACGAACACCATATATTTT. Its translation is CSASGEGTNTIYF.

This clonotype has ten or more counts. The chain uses TRBV20-1 and TRBJ2-1; unclear D gene. The CDR3 consists of 16 residues. Germline-derived CDR1 and CDR2 are DFQATT and SNEGSKA (reference sequence). Trimming took 2 bases from V and 0 from J, leaving 14 bases between them. As DNA, the CDR3 is TGCAGTGCTAGACCCCCGACTCGCACCTCCTACAATGAGCAGTTCTTC. Translating gives CSARPPTRTSYNEQFF.

This clonotype showed up just a few times. The V and J genes are TRBV15 and TRBJ1-5, with D unresolved. The CDR3 has 11 residues. From germline, CDR1 is LNHNV and CDR2 YYDKDF (reference sequence). V was trimmed by 11 bases and J by 3 bases, leaving 8 bases between them. The CDR3 sequence: CASGNNQPQHF. The CDR3 region has the DNA TGTGCCTCGGGAAACAATCAGCCCCAGCATTTT.

This clonotype was recorded at least ten times. This chain joins TRBV7-9 and TRBJ2-3, with 10 bases fitting TRBD2. In germline, CDR1 is SEHNR, CDR2 FQNEAQ (reference sequence). Germline trimming cut 3 bases from V and 1 base from J; bases unmatched to any gene: 1. CDR3 size: 15 residues. CDR3 in amino acids: CASSFGTSGTDTQYF. The CDR3 DNA reads TGTGCCAGCAGCTTTGGGACTAGCGGCACAGATACGCAGTATTTT.

There are many counts of this clonotype. This chain connects TRBV2 to TRBJ2-7; maybe TRBD1 (5 bases). V lost 2 bases to trimming and J lost 4 bases, with 9 bases between them. This CDR3 has 13 amino acids. Germline CDR1 and CDR2: SNHLY and FYNNEI. CDR3 DNA: TGTGCCAGCAGTGAATTTAGGGGTTACGAGCAGTACTTC. This sequence encodes CASSEFRGYEQYF.

The V and J genes are TRBV7-9 and TRBJ2-1, with D possibly called TRBD1 or TRBD2 (6 bases each). V shed 9 bases and J shed 10 bases, with 13 bases lying between them. This CDR3 comprises 11 residues. The germline V gene encodes CDR1 SEHNR and CDR2 FQNEAQ (reference sequence). The CDR3 region has the DNA TGTGCCAGTAAGGGGGGAGACGAGCAGTTCTTC. It yields the protein CASKGGDEQFF.

This clonotype was found many times. This chain uses TRBV28 with TRBJ2-1; D remains unclear. The CDR3 spans 15 residues. Trimming stripped 2 bases from V and 9 bases from J, with 17 bases between. Germline CDR1 and CDR2: MDHEN and SYDVKM. CDR3 in amino acids: CASSLDPQARGEQFF. Here the CDR3 DNA reads TGTGCCAGCAGTTTAGATCCCCAGGCCCGCGGTGAGCAGTTCTTC.

In regard to this clonotype: This may be a read error, as it is one base from a much larger clone. The chain couples TRBV20-1 to TRBJ2-1; no clear D gene. V lost 3 bases to trimming and J lost 0 bases, with 12 bases between them. The CDR3 extends over 15 amino acids. Germline V gives CDR1 DFQATT, CDR2 SNEGSKA (reference sequence). The DNA of the CDR3 is TGCAGTGCTAGTCTCGGGCCCCGCTCCTACAATGAGCAGTTCTTC. Encoded protein: CSASLGPRSYNEQFF.

This clonotype was seen repeatedly, ten times or more. This rearrangement joins TRBV27 to TRBJ2-7; 8 nucleotides agree with TRBD2. V lost 3 bases to trimming and J lost 4 bases; unmatched junction nucleotides: 11. The CDR3 has 16 residues. The germline V gene encodes CDR1 MNHEY and CDR2 SMNVEV (reference sequence). The CDR3 DNA is TGTGCCAGCAGTTTTGGTGCGGGAGGCCTGGGGTACGAGCAGTACTTC. The encoded protein is CASSFGAGGLGYEQYF.

This clonotype was picked up a small number of times. The chain links TRBV29-1 to TRBJ1-5; D is perhaps TRBD1 (5 bases). Trimming removed 4 bases at V and 0 bases at J, with 7 bases between. Germline V gene sequence: CDR1 SQVTM, CDR2 ANQGSEA. The CDR3 consists of 13 residues. CDR3 region: CSVAGGSNQPQHF. As DNA, the CDR3 is TGCAGCGTTGCCGGGGGTAGCAATCAGCCCCAGCATTTT.

This chain links TRBV5-4 with TRBJ1-1; 7 bases align to TRBD1. The CDR3 is made up of 13 amino acids. The germline V gene encodes CDR1 SGHNT and CDR2 YYREEE (reference sequence). J was trimmed by 0 bases and V by 6 bases; bases with no gene match: 2. CDR3 region: CASTGQVNTEAFF. CDR3 nucleotides: TGTGCCAGCACTGGACAGGTGAACACTGAAGCTTTCTTT.

V and J are TRBV2 and TRBJ2-1, with 8 bases identical to TRBD2. The CDR3 sequence is 12 residues long. V shed 9 bases, J shed 5 bases, and the junction held 3 bases outside the gene matches. Germline V gene sequence: CDR1 SNHLY, CDR2 FYNNEI. The CDR3 protein is CARPGGDNEQFF. DNA for the CDR3: TGTGCCAGGCCGGGAGGGGACAATGAGCAGTTCTTC. The entire variable domain, with the rest obtained from reference TRBV2 and TRBJ2-1, is as follows: EPEVTQTPSHQVTQMGQEVILRCVPISNHLYFYWYRQILGQKVEFLVSFYNNEISEKSEIFDDQFSVERPDGSNFTLKIRSTKLEDSAMYFCARPGGDNEQFFGPGTRLTVL.

The chain carries TRBV5-1 and TRBJ1-2; TRBD1 is a possible D gene (6 bases). The CDR3 is 15 amino acids. Trimming took off 3 bases at V and 6 bases at J, with 18 bases between the two ends. Germline values: CDR1 SGHRS, CDR2 YFSETQ. The CDR3 nucleotides read TGCGCCAGCAGCTCTGGACTTAGGACAGCGGATGGCTACACCTTC. Its translation: CASSSGLRTADGYTF. The full variable domain, with the rest looked up from reference TRBV5-1 and TRBJ1-2, is KAGVTQTPRYLIKTRGQQVTLSCSPISGHRSVSWYQQTPGQGLQFLFEYFSETQRNKGNFPGRFSGRQFSNSRSEMNVSTLELGDSALYLCASSSGLRTADGYTFGSGTRLTVV.

The rearrangement links TRBV5-8 to TRBJ2-2; no clear D. The germline CDR1 and CDR2 sequences are SGHTS and YDEGEE. The CDR3 has 14 amino acids. Trimming took 1 base from V and 6 from J, leaving 10 bases between them. This CDR3 is CASSLLVGSGELFF. The DNA for the CDR3 is TGTGCCAGCAGCTTGCTTGTGGGTTCCGGGGAGCTGTTTTTT.

This clonotype was counted only a few times. The chain uses TRBV7-2 and TRBJ1-2, with 10 bases matching TRBD1. The CDR3 runs 14 residues. The J segment lost 6 bases and the V segment lost 6 bases, leaving 7 bases of the junction unmatched. The germline V gene encodes CDR1 SGHTA and CDR2 FQGNSA. The CDR3 DNA follows: TGTGCCAGCAGAACCGGGACAGGGGTAGATGGCTACACCTTC. Translated, it gives CASRTGTGVDGYTF.

This clonotype was recorded many times. This chain joins TRBV7-6 and TRBJ1-4; TRBD1 is a possible D gene (5 bases). The germline CDR1 and CDR2 sequences are SGHVS and FNYEAQ. The V gene lost 5 bases and the J gene lost 4 bases, with 17 bases spanning the gap. The CDR3 runs 16 residues. The CDR3 DNA follows: TGTGCCAGCAGCGCTACTCTCGGGGCCGTTAATGAAAAACTGTTTTTT. Its translation is CASSATLGAVNEKLFF.

The V and J genes are TRBV2 and TRBJ2-2, with TRBD2 matching 12 bases. Germline V CDR1 and CDR2: SNHLY, FYNNEI. J gave up 5 bases and V 6 bases, and 4 bases lay outside the gene matches. This CDR3 comprises 15 residues. The CDR3 nucleotides read TGTGCCAGCAGGACCGGGACTAGCGGGACCGGGGAGCTGTTTTTT. Its translation: CASRTGTSGTGELFF.

This clonotype showed up just a few times. The V and J genes are TRBV27 and TRBJ2-1; TRBD2 matches 8 bases. The CDR3 has 15 amino acids. The J segment lost 1 base and the V segment lost 4 bases, leaving 3 bases of the junction unmatched. Germline CDR1 is MNHEY and CDR2 is SMNVEV (reference sequence). The CDR3 DNA reads as TGTGCCAGCAGTTATAGCGGGGCTTCCTACAATGAGCAGTTCTTC. Residues: CASSYSGASYNEQFF.

This clonotype was picked up a small number of times. The rearrangement links TRBV9 to TRBJ2-6, with D possibly being TRBD2 (5 bases). V dropped 1 base and J dropped 1 base, with 6 bases sitting between them. This CDR3 has 15 amino acids. The germline V gene has CDR1 SGDLS and CDR2 YYNGEE. CDR3 nucleotide sequence: TGTGCCAGCAGCGTAACGGGGTCTGGGGCCAACGTCCTGACTTTC. It yields the protein CASSVTGSGANVLTF.